These T cell receptor beta chains were read from a single sample in a study of T cells in localized non-small cell lung cancer. The data were produced by immunoSEQ multiplex PCR, yet TCRdb's version contains in-frame clones alone and is incomplete. This repertoire shows about 27,000 clones, approximately 78% found once; its top ten account for approximately 4%. Sample: peripheral blood, taken before any cancer treatment. The receptors stem from a woman aged 40-70 years with stage I lung adenocarcinoma. Each CDR3 is given with its conserved first and last residue. Each record gives: J gene, V gene, CDR3 length, clone size, D gene, CDR3 DNA, CDR3 protein. D genes are given only for firm matches. Clone sizes are given selectively: once, few, many, or a class where the clone is expanded.

j_gene: TRBJ1-1; v_gene: TRBV14; len: 13; abundance: -; d_gene: -; CDR3nt: TGTGCCAGCAGCCAAGACAGGACCACTGAAGCTTTCTTT; CDR3aa: CASSQDRTTEAFF
j_gene: TRBJ2-2; v_gene: TRBV6-5; len: 15; abundance: once; d_gene: TRBD1; CDR3nt: TGTGCCAGCAGTTCCTCCGGGACAGGCGTCGGGGAGCTGTTTTTT; CDR3aa: CASSSSGTGVGELFF
j_gene: TRBJ1-1; v_gene: TRBV10-3; len: 13; abundance: -; d_gene: -; CDR3nt: TGTGCCATCAAAAGCCCTTCTCGGGCTGAAGCTTTCTTT; CDR3aa: CAIKSPSRAEAFF
j_gene: TRBJ2-7; v_gene: TRBV13; len: 14; abundance: -; d_gene: -; CDR3nt: TGTGCCAGCAGCTCCGGAACTGGGCACTACGAGCAGTACTTC; CDR3aa: CASSSGTGHYEQYF
j_gene: TRBJ2-1; v_gene: TRBV6-1; len: 13; abundance: -; d_gene: -; CDR3nt: TGTGCCAGCAGGGCGGGAAAGTACAATGAGCAGTTCTTC; CDR3aa: CASRAGKYNEQFF
j_gene: TRBJ2-3; v_gene: TRBV9; len: 16; abundance: -; d_gene: TRBD1; CDR3nt: TGTGCCAGCAGCGTAGGGACAGGGGCAGGAGCAGATACGCAGTATTTT; CDR3aa: CASSVGTGAGADTQYF
j_gene: TRBJ2-3; v_gene: TRBV10-3; len: 13; abundance: few; d_gene: TRBD1; CDR3nt: TGTGCCACGCGGGACAGGGCGGCAGATACGCAGTATTTT; CDR3aa: CATRDRAADTQYF
j_gene: TRBJ2-7; v_gene: TRBV11-3; len: 14; abundance: -; d_gene: -; CDR3nt: TGTGCCAGCCTAGCGGGGACAGGGCTGGGCGAGCAGTACTTC; CDR3aa: CASLAGTGLGEQYF
j_gene: TRBJ1-3; v_gene: TRBV30; len: 18; abundance: -; d_gene: -; CDR3nt: TGTGCCTGGAGTGCTGTAAGTACTCGCTACGTGCCTGGAAACACCATATATTTT; CDR3aa: CAWSAVSTRYVPGNTIYF
j_gene: TRBJ2-5; v_gene: TRBV18; len: 15; abundance: once; d_gene: -; CDR3nt: TGTGCCAGCTCACCTACGACAGGTCCCCAAGAGACCCAGTACTTC; CDR3aa: CASSPTTGPQETQYF
j_gene: TRBJ1-1; v_gene: TRBV7-9; len: 14; abundance: once; d_gene: -; CDR3nt: TGTGCCAGCAGCTTAGTGGGCAGGGTGAATTTAGCTTTCTTT; CDR3aa: CASSLVGRVNLAFF
j_gene: TRBJ1-5; v_gene: TRBV4-1; len: 14; abundance: -; d_gene: -; CDR3nt: TGCGCCAGCAGCAACCGACAGGGCAATCAGCCCCAGCATTTT; CDR3aa: CASSNRQGNQPQHF
j_gene: TRBJ2-3; v_gene: TRBV29-1; len: 14; abundance: -; d_gene: TRBD2; CDR3nt: TGCAGCGGTAAGAGGGAGGGACGCACAGATACGCAGTATTTT; CDR3aa: CSGKREGRTDTQYF
j_gene: TRBJ2-1; v_gene: TRBV5-1; len: 14; abundance: -; d_gene: TRBD2; CDR3nt: TGCGCCAGCAGCCCCGGCGGGGGATTGGCTGAGCAGTTCTTC; CDR3aa: CASSPGGGLAEQFF
j_gene: TRBJ1-2; v_gene: TRBV6-1; len: 15; abundance: -; d_gene: -; CDR3nt: TGTGCCAGCAGCCCGGACGGTAGTAAGAGGTATGGCTACACCTTC; CDR3aa: CASSPDGSKRYGYTF
j_gene: TRBJ2-2; v_gene: TRBV13; len: 11; abundance: once; d_gene: -; CDR3nt: TGTGCCAGCCTTGGTACCGGGGAGCTGTTTTTT; CDR3aa: CASLGTGELFF
j_gene: TRBJ2-7; v_gene: TRBV11-2; len: 15; abundance: -; d_gene: TRBD1; CDR3nt: TGTGCCAGCAGCCCCGGAGGACAGGGGGCGAGGGAGCAGTACTTC; CDR3aa: CASSPGGQGAREQYF
j_gene: TRBJ2-3; v_gene: TRBV9; len: 14; abundance: -; d_gene: -; CDR3nt: TGTGCCAGCAGCGTAGATGGAAGGTCAGATACGCAGTATTTT; CDR3aa: CASSVDGRSDTQYF
j_gene: TRBJ1-2; v_gene: TRBV4-3; len: 14; abundance: -; d_gene: -; CDR3nt: TGCGCCAGCAGCCAATCGGGGGCGATATATGGCTACACCTTC; CDR3aa: CASSQSGAIYGYTF
j_gene: TRBJ2-1; v_gene: TRBV9; len: 15; abundance: -; d_gene: -; CDR3nt: TGTGCCAGCAGCGTAGGGCCTAGCGAGGACAATGAGCAGTTCTTC; CDR3aa: CASSVGPSEDNEQFF
j_gene: TRBJ1-4; v_gene: TRBV6-5; len: 15; abundance: once; d_gene: -; CDR3nt: TGTGCCAGCAGTTACCTCGGGACTCGAGGGAAAAAACTGTTTTTT; CDR3aa: CASSYLGTRGKKLFF
j_gene: TRBJ2-1; v_gene: TRBV18; len: 12; abundance: -; d_gene: -; CDR3nt: TGTGCCAGCTCACCACAAAATGATGAGCAGTTCTTC; CDR3aa: CASSPQNDEQFF
j_gene: TRBJ1-4; v_gene: TRBV2; len: 16; abundance: -; d_gene: TRBD1; CDR3nt: TGTGCCAGCAGTGAAACCCTAGGACAGGGGAATGAAAAACTGTTTTTT; CDR3aa: CASSETLGQGNEKLFF
j_gene: TRBJ1-3; v_gene: TRBV5-6; len: 15; abundance: once; d_gene: -; CDR3nt: TGTGCCAGCAGCTTCGTGGGTACGGAAGGAAACACCATATATTTT; CDR3aa: CASSFVGTEGNTIYF
j_gene: TRBJ2-7; v_gene: TRBV28; len: 13; abundance: -; d_gene: -; CDR3nt: TGTGCCAGCAGTGCCCCCAACGGGTACGAGCAGTACTTC; CDR3aa: CASSAPNGYEQYF
j_gene: TRBJ2-1; v_gene: TRBV27; len: 12; abundance: -; d_gene: -; CDR3nt: TGTGCCAGCAGTTCTCCCTTCCGTGAGCAGTTCTTC; CDR3aa: CASSSPFREQFF
j_gene: TRBJ2-1; v_gene: TRBV6-6; len: 14; abundance: few; d_gene: TRBD2; CDR3nt: TGTGCCAGCAGTTGGGCGGGGGACTACAATGAGCAGTTCTTC; CDR3aa: CASSWAGDYNEQFF
j_gene: TRBJ1-2; v_gene: TRBV30; len: 12; abundance: -; d_gene: -; CDR3nt: TGTGCCTGGGAGACAACTCCTTATGGCTACACCTTC; CDR3aa: CAWETTPYGYTF
j_gene: TRBJ2-7; v_gene: TRBV19; len: 13; abundance: -; d_gene: -; CDR3nt: TGTGCCAGTAGTATAGGACCCGGCTACGAGCAGTACTTC; CDR3aa: CASSIGPGYEQYF
j_gene: TRBJ1-1; v_gene: TRBV30; len: 17; abundance: -; d_gene: -; CDR3nt: TGTGCCTGGAGTATCCGCACCGTCGGGGCAGTTATAGCTGAAGCTTTCTTT; CDR3aa: CAWSIRTVGAVIAEAFF
j_gene: TRBJ1-3; v_gene: TRBV4-1; len: 17; abundance: few; d_gene: TRBD1; CDR3nt: TGCGCCAGCAGCCAAGATCCCGGACAGGGGCGAGGAAACACCATATATTTT; CDR3aa: CASSQDPGQGRGNTIYF
j_gene: TRBJ2-6; v_gene: TRBV12-5; len: 13; abundance: -; d_gene: -; CDR3nt: TGTGCTAGTGGTCCCTCTGGGGCCAACGTCCTGACTTTC; CDR3aa: CASGPSGANVLTF
j_gene: TRBJ2-3; v_gene: TRBV9; len: 15; abundance: -; d_gene: TRBD2; CDR3nt: TGTGCCAGCAGCGTGAGGACTAGCGGCACAGATACGCAGTATTTT; CDR3aa: CASSVRTSGTDTQYF
j_gene: TRBJ2-5; v_gene: TRBV6-6; len: 14; abundance: -; d_gene: TRBD1; CDR3nt: TGTGCCAGCAGGCGGGACAGGGACTTCGAGACCCAGTACTTC; CDR3aa: CASRRDRDFETQYF
j_gene: TRBJ2-3; v_gene: TRBV7-8; len: 16; abundance: -; d_gene: -; CDR3nt: TGTGCCAGCAGCTTAAGGGACCCCGGTAGGGCAGATACGCAGTATTTT; CDR3aa: CASSLRDPGRADTQYF
j_gene: TRBJ2-2; v_gene: TRBV5-1; len: 15; abundance: -; d_gene: TRBD1; CDR3nt: TGCGCCAGCAGCCTCCGGGACAGGGGGACCGGGGAGCTGTTTTTT; CDR3aa: CASSLRDRGTGELFF
j_gene: TRBJ1-2; v_gene: TRBV5-1; len: 13; abundance: -; d_gene: -; CDR3nt: TGCGCCAGCAGCTTGGGGGTAAACTATGGCTACACCTTC; CDR3aa: CASSLGVNYGYTF
j_gene: TRBJ1-2; v_gene: TRBV4-3; len: 15; abundance: -; d_gene: -; CDR3nt: TGCGCCAGCAGCCCTCTGGGCGGGGCTAACTATGGCTACACCTTC; CDR3aa: CASSPLGGANYGYTF